The rows below give T cell receptor beta chains drawn from one sample of a study of human T cells and chemical hapten exposure. TCRdb passed the 5' RACE reads through MiXCR, listing each CDR3 protein once. The sample carries under 150,000 distinct CDR3 sequences, more than 15% recorded once. These receptors all come from a human donor in good health. Both conserved end residues are part of each CDR3. Each record gives: CDR3 length, D gene, V gene, CDR3 protein. A D gene is named only where the DNA matches it firmly.

cdr3_length: 15; d_call: TRBD1; v_call: TRBV7-9; cdr3_aa: CASTTDRGKLQPQHF
cdr3_length: 13; d_call: .; v_call: TRBV7-8; cdr3_aa: CASSLLTNYGYTF
cdr3_length: 11; d_call: .; v_call: TRBV19; cdr3_aa: CASSNGFGYTF
cdr3_length: 12; d_call: .; v_call: TRBV2; cdr3_aa: CATKTEPSSVYF
cdr3_length: 15; d_call: .; v_call: TRBV28; cdr3_aa: CASHRLRGNTGELFF
cdr3_length: 14; d_call: TRBD1; v_call: TRBV7-2; cdr3_aa: CASSSTGGTGELFF
cdr3_length: 12; d_call: TRBD1; v_call: TRBV20-1; cdr3_aa: CSSRDREETQYF
cdr3_length: 16; d_call: .; v_call: TRBV18; cdr3_aa: CASSPFLTPSTTEAFF
cdr3_length: 15; d_call: .; v_call: TRBV29-1; cdr3_aa: CSVDDDEGFGYEQYF
cdr3_length: 14; d_call: .; v_call: TRBV28; cdr3_aa: CASSTLPANYGYTF
cdr3_length: 14; d_call: TRBD2; v_call: TRBV6-2/TRBV6-3; cdr3_aa: CASRGSGRLGELFF
cdr3_length: 15; d_call: TRBD1; v_call: TRBV27; cdr3_aa: CASSTGGGSNQPQHF
cdr3_length: 18; d_call: TRBD2; v_call: TRBV7-9; cdr3_aa: CASSLVWLGGAPSYEQYF
cdr3_length: 14; d_call: .; v_call: TRBV20-1; cdr3_aa: CSASSARSTDTQYF
cdr3_length: 11; d_call: .; v_call: TRBV6-6; cdr3_aa: CASREQGFRYF
cdr3_length: 15; d_call: TRBD2; v_call: TRBV7-9; cdr3_aa: CASSPIQREADTQYF
cdr3_length: 17; d_call: TRBD1; v_call: TRBV20-1; cdr3_aa: CSARPGQGALSNQPQHF
cdr3_length: 19; d_call: TRBD1; v_call: TRBV5-1; cdr3_aa: CASSLIPFAGTGTSYEQYF
cdr3_length: 11; d_call: .; v_call: TRBV29-1; cdr3_aa: CSEQENTEAFF
cdr3_length: 11; d_call: .; v_call: TRBV29-1; cdr3_aa: CSATFDNEQFF
cdr3_length: 13; d_call: .; v_call: TRBV29-1; cdr3_aa: CSGRHVLQETQYF
cdr3_length: 15; d_call: .; v_call: TRBV5-5; cdr3_aa: CASSLAGLSNQPQHF
cdr3_length: 16; d_call: TRBD1; v_call: TRBV6-2/TRBV6-3; cdr3_aa: CASSYRGQGVYNEQFF
cdr3_length: 16; d_call: TRBD1; v_call: TRBV20-1; cdr3_aa: CSALSTGAYGNQPQHF
cdr3_length: 14; d_call: TRBD1; v_call: TRBV9; cdr3_aa: CASSEQGAFSPLHF
cdr3_length: 13; d_call: .; v_call: TRBV7-2; cdr3_aa: CASSFTGNTEAFF
cdr3_length: 14; d_call: TRBD1; v_call: TRBV29-1; cdr3_aa: CSVESGTGGYEQYF
cdr3_length: 18; d_call: TRBD2; v_call: TRBV4-1; cdr3_aa: CASSQDPGGPGSTDTQYF
cdr3_length: 11; d_call: .; v_call: TRBV12-5; cdr3_aa: CASGLGLETFF
cdr3_length: 15; d_call: TRBD1; v_call: TRBV20-1; cdr3_aa: CSARVGGQGNYEQYF
cdr3_length: 17; d_call: TRBD2; v_call: TRBV10-1; cdr3_aa: CASSERPPFSGNNEQFF
cdr3_length: 15; d_call: .; v_call: TRBV4-1; cdr3_aa: CASSPREYGVTEAFF
cdr3_length: 14; d_call: TRBD2; v_call: TRBV3-1; cdr3_aa: CASSPGLAGVEQYF
cdr3_length: 13; d_call: .; v_call: TRBV28; cdr3_aa: CAGSGGSNSPLHF
cdr3_length: 13; d_call: .; v_call: TRBV12-3/TRBV12-4; cdr3_aa: CASSLKINTEAFF
cdr3_length: 18; d_call: .; v_call: TRBV4-1; cdr3_aa: CASSQGTWGRRMNTEAFF
cdr3_length: 14; d_call: .; v_call: TRBV5-5; cdr3_aa: CASQSGAATDTQYF
cdr3_length: 16; d_call: TRBD1; v_call: TRBV28; cdr3_aa: CASSPRQGRGNQPQHF
cdr3_length: 15; d_call: TRBD1; v_call: TRBV5-1; cdr3_aa: CASSFTSGGQETQYF
cdr3_length: 15; d_call: TRBD2; v_call: TRBV3-1; cdr3_aa: CASSRAGRTYNEQFF
cdr3_length: 14; d_call: TRBD2; v_call: TRBV29-1; cdr3_aa: CSVGEAGAAGELFF
cdr3_length: 16; d_call: .; v_call: TRBV12-3/TRBV12-4; cdr3_aa: CASRGRSGLNTGELFF